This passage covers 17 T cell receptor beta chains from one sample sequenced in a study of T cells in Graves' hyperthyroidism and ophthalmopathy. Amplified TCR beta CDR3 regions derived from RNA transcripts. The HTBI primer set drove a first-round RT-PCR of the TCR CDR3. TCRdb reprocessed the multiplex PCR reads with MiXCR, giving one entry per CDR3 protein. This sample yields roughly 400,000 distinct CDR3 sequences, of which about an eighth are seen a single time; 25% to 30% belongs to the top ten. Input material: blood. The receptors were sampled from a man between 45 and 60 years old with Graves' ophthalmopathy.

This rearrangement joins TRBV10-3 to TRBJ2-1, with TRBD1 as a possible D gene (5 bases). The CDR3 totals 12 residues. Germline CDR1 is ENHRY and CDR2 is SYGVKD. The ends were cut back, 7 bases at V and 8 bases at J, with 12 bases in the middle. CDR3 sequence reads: CAITPTGYEQFF. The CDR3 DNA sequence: TGTGCCATCACCCCTACAGGCTATGAGCAGTTCTTC.

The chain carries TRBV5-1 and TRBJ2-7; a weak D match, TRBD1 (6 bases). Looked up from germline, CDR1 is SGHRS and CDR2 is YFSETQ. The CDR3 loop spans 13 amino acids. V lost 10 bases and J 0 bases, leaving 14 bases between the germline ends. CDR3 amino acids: CAARQEHSYEQYF. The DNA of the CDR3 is TGCGCCGCCCGACAGGAACACTCCTACGAGCAGTACTTC.

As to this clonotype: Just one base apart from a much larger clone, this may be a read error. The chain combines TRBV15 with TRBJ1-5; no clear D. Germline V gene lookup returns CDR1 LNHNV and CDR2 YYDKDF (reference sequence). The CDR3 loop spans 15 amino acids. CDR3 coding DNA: TGTGCCACCAGCAGAGATTTGGGGAGCAATCGGCCCCAGCATTTT. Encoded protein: CATSRDLGSNRPQHF.

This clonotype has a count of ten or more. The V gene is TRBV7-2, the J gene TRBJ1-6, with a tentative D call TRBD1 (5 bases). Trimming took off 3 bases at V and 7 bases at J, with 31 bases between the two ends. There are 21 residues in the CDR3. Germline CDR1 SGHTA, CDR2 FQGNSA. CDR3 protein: CASSFRTQTAGWSGGNSPLHF. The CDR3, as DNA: TGTGCCAGCAGCTTCCGAACACAGACAGCCGGTTGGTCCGGTGGAAATTCACCCCTCCACTTT.

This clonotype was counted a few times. CDR3 in DNA: TGTGCCAGCAGTGAAGCGGTCCTCAGCTCTGGAAACACCATATATTTT. It yields the protein CASSEAVLSSGNTIYF. The chain uses TRBV6-1 and TRBJ1-3; D is ambiguous. Germline CDR1 and CDR2: MNHNS and SASEGT. The CDR3 totals 16 residues. Trimming cost V 0 bases and J 0 bases, with 9 bases left between them.

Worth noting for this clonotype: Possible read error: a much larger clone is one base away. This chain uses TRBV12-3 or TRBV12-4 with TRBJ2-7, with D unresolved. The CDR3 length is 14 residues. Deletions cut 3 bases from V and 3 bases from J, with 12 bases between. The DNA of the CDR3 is TGTGCCAGCAGTTTGGGTCGAGTCGGCTACGAGCAGTACTTC. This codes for CASSLGRVGYEQYF.

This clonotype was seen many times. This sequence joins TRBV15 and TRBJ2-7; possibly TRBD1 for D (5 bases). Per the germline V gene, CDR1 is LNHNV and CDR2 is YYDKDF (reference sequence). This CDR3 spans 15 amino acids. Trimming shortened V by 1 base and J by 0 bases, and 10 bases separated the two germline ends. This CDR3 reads CATSRGQKHSYEQYF. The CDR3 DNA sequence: TGTGCCACCAGCAGAGGACAGAAACACTCCTACGAGCAGTACTTC.

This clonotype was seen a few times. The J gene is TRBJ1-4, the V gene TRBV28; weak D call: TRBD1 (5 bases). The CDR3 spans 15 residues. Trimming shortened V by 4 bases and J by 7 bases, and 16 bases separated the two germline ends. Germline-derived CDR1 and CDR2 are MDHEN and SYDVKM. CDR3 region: CASSSPTPGPEKLFF. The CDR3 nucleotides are TGTGCCAGCAGTTCACCAACTCCGGGGCCTGAAAAACTGTTTTTT.

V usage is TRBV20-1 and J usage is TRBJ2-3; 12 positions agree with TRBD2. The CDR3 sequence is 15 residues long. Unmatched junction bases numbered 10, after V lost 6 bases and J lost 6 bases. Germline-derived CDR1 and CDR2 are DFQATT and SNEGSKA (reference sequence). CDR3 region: CSAAGLAGREDTQYF. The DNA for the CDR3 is TGCAGTGCAGCCGGACTAGCGGGAAGGGAGGATACGCAGTATTTT.

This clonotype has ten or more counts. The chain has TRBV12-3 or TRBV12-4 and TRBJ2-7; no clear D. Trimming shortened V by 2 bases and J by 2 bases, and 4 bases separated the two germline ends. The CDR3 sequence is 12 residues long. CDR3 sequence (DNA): TGTGCCAGCAGTTTACGACCCTACGAGCAGTACTTC. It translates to CASSLRPYEQYF.

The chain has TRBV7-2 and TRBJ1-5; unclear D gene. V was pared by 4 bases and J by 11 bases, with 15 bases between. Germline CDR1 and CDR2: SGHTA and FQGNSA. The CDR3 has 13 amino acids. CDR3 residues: CASSSSGQKAQHF. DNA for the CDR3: TGTGCCAGCAGCTCATCCGGGCAAAAGGCCCAGCATTTT.

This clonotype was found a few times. CDR3: CSGQTAETQYF. The CDR3 nucleotides are TGCAGTGGGCAGACAGCGGAGACCCAGTACTTC. V and J are TRBV20-1 and TRBJ2-5; tentative D call: TRBD1 (5 bases). This CDR3 comprises 11 residues. Germline V lookup: CDR1 DFQATT, CDR2 SNEGSKA (reference sequence). Trimming removed 7 bases at V and 5 bases at J, with 11 bases between.

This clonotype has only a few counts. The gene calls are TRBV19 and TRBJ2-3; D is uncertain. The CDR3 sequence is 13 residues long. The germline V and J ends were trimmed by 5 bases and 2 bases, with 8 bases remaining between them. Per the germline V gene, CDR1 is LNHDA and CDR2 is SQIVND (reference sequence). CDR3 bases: TGTGCCAGTAGTGACCGGAACACAGATACGCAGTATTTT. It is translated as CASSDRNTDTQYF.

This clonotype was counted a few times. DNA of the CDR3: TGTGCCAGTAGTATAGGGCAGGGGGCCTCCTACGAGCAGTACTTC. It codes for CASSIGQGASYEQYF. The chain combines TRBV19 with TRBJ2-7, with 8 bases matching TRBD1. V shed 1 base and J 0 bases; nucleotides not matched to a gene: 2. The CDR3 sequence is 15 residues long. The germline gives CDR1 LNHDA, CDR2 SQIVND (reference sequence).

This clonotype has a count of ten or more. The CDR3 sequence: CSARVNEQFF. In DNA, the CDR3 is TGCAGTGCTAGGGTCAATGAGCAGTTCTTC. V is TRBV20-1 and J is TRBJ2-1; D is unresolved. Trimming took 3 bases from V and 6 from J, leaving 3 bases between them. This CDR3 spans 10 amino acids. Per the germline V gene, CDR1 is DFQATT and CDR2 is SNEGSKA (reference sequence).

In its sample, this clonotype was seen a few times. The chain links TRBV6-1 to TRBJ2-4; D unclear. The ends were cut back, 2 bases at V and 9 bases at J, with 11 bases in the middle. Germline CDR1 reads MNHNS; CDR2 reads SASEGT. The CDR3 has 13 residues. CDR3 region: CASSESQYSIQYF. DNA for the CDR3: TGTGCCAGCAGTGAATCGCAGTATTCCATTCAGTACTTC.

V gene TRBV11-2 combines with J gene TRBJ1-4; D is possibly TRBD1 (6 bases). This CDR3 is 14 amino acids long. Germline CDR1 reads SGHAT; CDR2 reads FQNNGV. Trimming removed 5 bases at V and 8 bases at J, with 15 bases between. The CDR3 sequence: CASSLTRDTEKLFF. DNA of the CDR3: TGTGCCAGCAGCCTCACCCGGGACACAGAAAAACTGTTTTTT.